This T cell receptor (beta chain) was sequenced during a study of OX40 agonist ivuxolimab in advanced cancers. Study-wide context: Ivuxolimab, an agonistic anti-OX40 (CD134) antibody, was given to patients. Participants, about 83% male, averaged around 60 years of age, ranging from about 20 to 79.

Turning to this clone: Its specificity is unknown.

Sequenced by immunoSEQ multiplex PCR; TCRdb stores in-frame clones only, minus some. The sample has around 76,000 clones, 86% seen once. This CDR3 is 14 amino acids long. V lost 7 bases and J lost 7; bases outside the gene matches: 10. Germline CDR1 is SQVTM and CDR2 is ANQGSEA. General observations from the study: Relative to CD4+, CD8+ T cells held more expanded clones on average. Normalized expansion of T-cell clones was also low for some nonresponders.

The input for sequencing was CD4+ or CD8+ T cells sorted from blood, taken in a trial of the OX40 agonist ivuxolimab. The clonotype was recovered from an adult with an advanced solid tumor such as melanoma, head and neck, liver or kidney cancer. This chain connects TRBV29-1 to TRBJ2-1; 10 bases line up with TRBD2. The CDR3 sequence is CSGVRTSGRNEQFF. The CDR3, as DNA: TGCAGCGGCGTCAGGACTAGCGGCCGGAATGAGCAGTTCTTC.